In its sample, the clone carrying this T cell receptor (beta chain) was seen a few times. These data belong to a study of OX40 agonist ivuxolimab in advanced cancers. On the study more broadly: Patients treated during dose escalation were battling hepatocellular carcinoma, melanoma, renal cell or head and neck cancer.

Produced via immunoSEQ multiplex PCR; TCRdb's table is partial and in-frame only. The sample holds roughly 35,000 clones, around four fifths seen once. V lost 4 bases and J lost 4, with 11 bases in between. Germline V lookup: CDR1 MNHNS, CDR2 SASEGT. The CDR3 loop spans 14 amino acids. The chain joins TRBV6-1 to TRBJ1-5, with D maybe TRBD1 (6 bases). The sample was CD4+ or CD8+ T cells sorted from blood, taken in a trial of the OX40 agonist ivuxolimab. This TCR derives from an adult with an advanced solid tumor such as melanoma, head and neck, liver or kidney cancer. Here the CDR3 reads CASSVGASNQPQHF. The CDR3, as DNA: TGTGCCAGCAGTGTGGGGGCATCAAATCAGCCCCAGCATTTT.